A single sample is the source of the 20 T cell receptor beta chains below, sequenced in a study of T cell changes during pregnancy in multiple sclerosis. Data came from immunoSEQ multiplex PCR; TCRdb stores just in-frame clones and leaves some out. The sample holds over 45,000 clones, 92% seen once. Sequencing was performed on CD4+ T cells from peripheral blood mononuclear cells, taken in the second trimester of pregnancy. Receptors were obtained from a female donor with multiple sclerosis, enrolled in a pregnancy study.

The V call is TRBV7-3, the J call TRBJ2-2; D possibly corresponds to TRBD1 (6 bases). The CDR3 totals 16 residues. Germline CDR1 SGHTA, CDR2 FQGTGA. V was cut by 1 base and J by 4 bases, with 13 bases left in between. DNA of the CDR3: TGTGCCAGCAGCTTAAGCAGCAGGGGTGGCACCGGGGAGCTGTTTTTT. Residues: CASSLSSRGGTGELFF. The full variable domain, rest sourced from reference TRBV7-3 and TRBJ2-2, is GAGVSQTPSNKVTEKGKYVELRCDPISGHTALYWYRQSLGQGPEFLIYFQGTGAADDSGLPNDRFFAVRPEGSVSTLKIQRTERGDSAVYLCASSLSSRGGTGELFFGEGSRLTVL.

The chain has TRBV27 and TRBJ1-2; 7 bases are shared with TRBD1. There are 13 residues in the CDR3. Per the germline V gene, CDR1 is MNHEY and CDR2 is SMNVEV (reference sequence). V lost 5 bases to trimming and J lost 5 bases; unmatched junction nucleotides: 5. This CDR3 is CASSEGQKYGYTF. The CDR3 nucleotides are TGTGCCAGCAGTGAGGGACAGAAATATGGCTACACCTTC.

The chain has TRBV7-8 and TRBJ2-2; no clear D gene. Per germline, CDR1 SGHVS and CDR2 FQNEAQ. V was shortened by 2 bases and J by 2 bases, with 9 bases between the two germline ends. This CDR3 spans 15 amino acids. The CDR3: CASSLIPQNTGELFF. The DNA for the CDR3 is TGTGCCAGCAGCTTAATCCCCCAAAACACCGGGGAGCTGTTTTTT.

The V and J genes are TRBV5-1 and TRBJ2-1; 10 positions agree with TRBD2. The trim removed 1 base at V and 4 bases at J, leaving 11 bases unmatched. This CDR3 is 18 amino acids long. Looked up from germline, CDR1 is SGHRS and CDR2 is YFSETQ. In nucleotides, the CDR3 is TGCGCCAGCAGCTTGCAGGGATCTAGCGGGGGCCCGTACAATGAGCAGTTCTTC. It specifies CASSLQGSSGGPYNEQFF.

V and J are TRBV5-1 and TRBJ1-3; D may be TRBD1 (6 bases). CDR1 and CDR2 (germline): SGHRS, YFSETQ. The CDR3 is 16 residues long. Trimming cost V 0 bases and J 0 bases, with 10 bases left between them. The CDR3 spells CASSLDGRGSGNTIYF. The DNA of the CDR3 is TGCGCCAGCAGCTTGGATGGCAGGGGCTCTGGAAACACCATATATTTT.

Remarks on this clone: This is likely a read error, given that the CDR3 carries no conserved phenylalanine or tryptophan at its end. The DNA is omitted, as the CDR3 cannot be located on it reliably, and the CDR3 follows TCRdb's listing. This chain links TRBV27 with TRBJ2-7; the table assigns TRBD1, which was not confirmed against the DNA. A total of 9 residues make up the CDR3, ends included. The germline CDR1 and CDR2 sequences are MNHEY and SMNVEV (reference sequence). CDR3 protein: CASRRQGVL.

DNA of the CDR3: TGTGCCAGCAGTTACTCGGTTGGGGAGGAGTCCTACGAGCAGTACTTC. It encodes CASSYSVGEESYEQYF. The chain is built from TRBV6-6 and TRBJ2-7, with TRBD2 as a possible D gene (6 bases). Germline V gene sequence: CDR1 MNHNY, CDR2 SVGAGI (reference sequence). The V end lost 0 bases, the J end lost 1 base, and 13 bases lay between the germline ends. This CDR3 is 16 amino acids long.

The chain combines TRBV12-1 with TRBJ1-6; the D call of TRBD1 is as the table states it, not checked on the DNA. TRBV12-1 corresponds to a pseudogene. The CDR3 is made up of 16 amino acids. The CDR3 is CASSFVHRQGCSPLHF. CDR3 bases: TGTGCCAGCAGCTTTGTCCACCGACAGGGTTGTTCACCCCTCCACTTT.

CDR3 bases: TGCGCCAGCAGCTTGGGTTTCGGCAGCGGGGCCGCGAACACCGGGGAGCTGTTTTTT. This encodes CASSLGFGSGAANTGELFF. The V and J genes are TRBV5-1 and TRBJ2-2, with 7 bases lining up with TRBD2. In germline, CDR1 is SGHRS, CDR2 YFSETQ. V lost 0 bases to trimming and J lost 0 bases; unmatched junction nucleotides: 11. This CDR3 region has 19 residues.

The genes are TRBV7-9 and TRBJ2-7; D is unclear. Between the trimmed V and J ends, which lost 5 bases and 0 bases, there was a span of 11 bases. Per germline, CDR1 SEHNR and CDR2 FQNEAQ (reference sequence). CDR3 size: 14 residues. The CDR3 reads CASSPRVSSYEQYF. In DNA form, the CDR3 reads TGTGCCAGCAGCCCTCGGGTGAGCTCCTACGAGCAGTACTTC.

The V call is TRBV11-2, the J call TRBJ2-2, with TRBD2 identical over 7 bases. The CDR3 runs 15 residues. Unmatched junction bases numbered 5, after V lost 3 bases and J lost 4 bases. Germline V gene lookup returns CDR1 SGHAT and CDR2 FQNNGV. CDR3 protein: CASSLGGPGTGELFF. The CDR3 region has the DNA TGTGCCAGCAGCTTGGGAGGGCCGGGCACCGGGGAGCTGTTTTTT.

The genes are TRBV6-1 and TRBJ1-4; D remains ambiguous. This CDR3 region has 14 residues. CDR1 and CDR2 from the germline V gene are MNHNS and SASEGT. V lost 3 bases and J 5 bases, leaving 10 bases between the germline ends. CDR3 in amino acids: CASSEGRRNEKLFF. In DNA, the CDR3 is TGTGCCAGCAGTGAGGGTCGGAGAAATGAAAAACTGTTTTTT.

The V and J genes are TRBV28 and TRBJ1-2; maybe TRBD1 (6 bases). The CDR3 covers 15 residues. V was trimmed by 3 bases and J by 3 bases, leaving 14 bases between them. From germline, CDR1 is MDHEN and CDR2 SYDVKM. The DNA for the CDR3 is TGTGCCAGCAGTTTCGGCAGGGGAAGGGACTATGGCTACACCTTC. The encoded protein is CASSFGRGRDYGYTF.

The chain carries TRBV18 and TRBJ1-3; TRBD1 matches at 9 bases. The CDR3 is 16 residues long. V lost 3 bases and J lost 2; bases outside the gene matches: 5. CDR1 and CDR2 (germline): KGHSH, LQKENI. CDR3 loop: CASSPGQGAAGNTIYF. The CDR3 DNA follows: TGTGCCAGCTCACCGGGACAGGGAGCCGCTGGAAACACCATATATTTT. Variable domain in full (rest from reference TRBV18 and TRBJ1-3): NAGVMQNPRHLVRRRGQEARLRCSPMKGHSHVYWYRQLPEEGLKFMVYLQKENIIDESGMPKERFSAEFPKEGPSILRIQQVVRGDSAAYFCASSPGQGAAGNTIYFGEGSWLTVV.

The CDR3 loop is CASTLNSGTDTYEQYF. The CDR3 DNA reads TGTGCCAGCACTCTAAATTCCGGGACAGATACCTACGAGCAGTACTTC. V and J are TRBV7-2 and TRBJ2-7, with 7 nucleotides matching TRBD1. Per the germline V gene, CDR1 is SGHTA and CDR2 is FQGNSA. Losses at the gene ends were 7 bases for V and 2 bases for J; bases not matched to a gene: 14. CDR3 length: 16 residues. Full variable domain (remainder filled in from reference TRBV7-2 and TRBJ2-7): GAGVSQSPSNKVTEKGKDVELRCDPISGHTALYWYRQSLGQGLEFLIYFQGNSAPDKSGLPSDRFSAERTGGSVSTLTIQRTQQEDSAVYLCASTLNSGTDTYEQYFGPGTRLTVT.

The CDR3 is CASSLVTGNTGELFF. The CDR3, as DNA: TGCGCCAGCAGCTTAGTGACAGGAAACACCGGGGAGCTGTTTTTT. The chain couples TRBV5-1 to TRBJ2-2, with a weak D call TRBD1 (6 bases). Looked up from germline, CDR1 is SGHRS and CDR2 is YFSETQ. V shed 2 bases and J shed 2 bases, with 10 bases lying between them. CDR3 length equals 15 residues.

This clone has more than one count but fewer than ten. The chain couples TRBV7-2 to TRBJ2-7; TRBD2 matches at 14 bases. The CDR3 sequence is 15 residues long. The germline CDR1 and CDR2 sequences are SGHTA and FQGNSA. J gave up 6 bases and V 2 bases, and 3 bases lay outside the gene matches. The CDR3: CASSLRLAGGREQYF. The DNA of the CDR3 is TGTGCCAGCAGCTTAAGACTAGCGGGGGGGCGCGAGCAGTACTTC.

V and J are TRBV7-6 and TRBJ1-2; 10 bases are shared with TRBD1. The CDR3 runs 13 residues. Germline CDR1 and CDR2: SGHVS and FNYEAQ. Trimming removed 5 bases from V and 6 bases from J; junction bases left unmatched: 3. This chain's CDR3 is CASSRQGADGYTF. CDR3 nucleotides: TGTGCCAGCAGCCGACAGGGGGCCGATGGCTACACCTTC.

The chain links TRBV29-1 to TRBJ2-3, with D possibly TRBD1 on 5 matching bases. Germline V gene data show CDR1 as SQVTM and CDR2 as ANQGSEA. The CDR3 is made up of 15 amino acids. Trimming took 1 base from V and 2 from J, leaving 13 bases between them. For the CDR3, the DNA is TGCAGCGTTGAAGGTGTTGGGGCTCACACAGATACGCAGTATTTT. Protein sequence: CSVEGVGAHTDTQYF.

The chain uses TRBV5-1 and TRBJ1-4, with D maybe TRBD1 (6 bases). The CDR3 is 16 amino acids. Trimming stripped 0 bases from V and 8 bases from J, with 17 bases between. Germline assignment: CDR1 SGHRS and CDR2 YFSETQ. The CDR3 is CASSLAKTGDGEKLFF. For the CDR3, the DNA is TGCGCCAGCAGCTTGGCCAAGACAGGTGACGGAGAAAAACTGTTTTTT.